This T cell receptor (beta chain) was recovered during a study of vaccination effects on CD4 cells after COVID-19. At the level of the study: Two doses of BNT162b2 or mRNA-1273 vaccine were administered to participants. Culturing of more than 1.5 million PBMC per well took place with approximately 9.3 IU/ml IL-2 and approximately 9.1 ug/ml peptides.

In regard to this clone: What it recognizes is unknown.

The CDR3 is 14 residues long. Per the germline V gene, CDR1 is SQVTM and CDR2 is ANQGSEA. Trimming shortened V by 7 bases and J by 2 bases, and 18 bases separated the two germline ends. The culture ran for roughly 10 days before CD4+ T cells were isolated. Nucleocapsid antibodies were negative in the vaccine recipients, who had never had SARS-CoV-2 infection. Half the medium was replaced with IL-2 medium on days 3 and 7. Profiling relied on immunoSEQ multiplex PCR, and the TCRdb table lists in-frame clones only, not all of them. Of roughly 31,000 clones listed, about two thirds are singletons. The genes are TRBV29-1 and TRBJ2-7; D assignment may be TRBD1 or TRBD2 (6 bases each). Sample: CD4+ T cells from PBMCs cultured without peptide, taken before COVID-19 vaccination. This clonotype originated in a human donor who received a COVID-19 vaccine. CDR3 bases: TGCAGCGCAGATAGCGGACAGCCTACCTACGAGCAGTACTTC. Translating it yields CSADSGQPTYEQYF.